The text below deals with one T cell receptor beta chain. What it binds is unknown. The junction shows a germline mismatch at one end, possibly a read error. This specimen comes from a study of response to subunit inactivated influenza vaccine. Study conclusions and caveats: The authors suggested that every seasonal influenza vaccination recruits few new T cells.

TCRdb reanalysed the RT-PCR reads using MiXCR and keeps one entry per CDR3 protein. Of around 600,000 distinct CDR3 sequences in the sample, roughly 12% were seen once. In addition, the sample was reused for a study of T cells expressing NK-cell markers. This second report adds: UMIs accompanied the 5'RACE template switching by which TCR beta cDNA was made. Sorted T-cell subsets CD3+CD56+NKG2C+, CD3+CD56+NKG2C- and CD3+CD56-NKG2C+ were TCR beta-sequenced. Several experiments employed an anti-gamma-delta TCR antibody to confine sorting to alpha-beta TCR T cells. The contribution of dominant NKG2C+ clonotypes to CD8+ T cells in about 6 donors was about 1.0-8%.

Sequencing used PBMCs from blood, obtained on the day of vaccination. This receptor was identified in a man aged 45-60 years who received an inactivated influenza vaccine.

The CDR3 region is CASSLSSRSTDTHYF. CDR3 bases: TGTGCCAGCAGCTTATCGTCAAGAAGCACAGATACGCATTATTTT. The chain is built from TRBV7-2 and TRBJ2-3; D is unresolved. Germline lookup yields CDR1 SGHTA and CDR2 FQGNSA. The CDR3 is made up of 15 amino acids.